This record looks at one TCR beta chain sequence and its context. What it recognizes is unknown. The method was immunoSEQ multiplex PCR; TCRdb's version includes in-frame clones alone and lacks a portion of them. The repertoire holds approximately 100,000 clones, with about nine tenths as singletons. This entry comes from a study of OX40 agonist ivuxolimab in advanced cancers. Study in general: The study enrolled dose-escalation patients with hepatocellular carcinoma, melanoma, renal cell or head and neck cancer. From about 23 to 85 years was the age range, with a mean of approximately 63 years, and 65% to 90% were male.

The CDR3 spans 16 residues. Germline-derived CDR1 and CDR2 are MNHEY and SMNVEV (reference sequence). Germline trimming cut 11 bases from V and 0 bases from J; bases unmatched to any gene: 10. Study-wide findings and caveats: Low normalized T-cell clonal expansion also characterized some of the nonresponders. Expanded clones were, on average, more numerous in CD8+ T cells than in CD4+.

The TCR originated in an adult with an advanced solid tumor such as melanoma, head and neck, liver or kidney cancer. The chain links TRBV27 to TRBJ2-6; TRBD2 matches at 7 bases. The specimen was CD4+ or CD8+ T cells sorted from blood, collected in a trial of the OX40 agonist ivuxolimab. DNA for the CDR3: TGTGCCGGATGGGGAGGGGAGATCTCTGGGGCCAACGTCCTGACTTTC. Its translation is CAGWGGEISGANVLTF.